The 7 T cell receptor beta chains below come from one sample, sequenced in a study of CD8+ T cells in alopecia areata. Treatment here: oral pan-JAK inhibitor, 5-10 mg twice daily. Isolated RNA was reverse transcribed into cDNA used as the sequencing template. Only in-frame clones appear in the TCRdb table, and some are missing; sequencing was by immunoSEQ multiplex PCR. Among around 60,000 clones listed, 40% to 55% were seen once. The sample in question was CD8+ T cells sorted from blood, obtained between weeks 36 and 40, from a patient treated with tofacitinib. These receptors originate from a human donor with alopecia areata.

This rearrangement joins TRBV2 to TRBJ2-7; D may be TRBD1 (6 bases). V lost 3 bases and J lost 2, with 14 bases in between. CDR1 SNHLY and CDR2 FYNNEI come from the germline V gene. The CDR3 consists of 15 residues. The CDR3 reads CASSEGANNPYEQYF. CDR3 sequence (DNA): TGTGCCAGCAGTGAGGGGGCCAATAATCCCTACGAGCAGTACTTC.

The chain is built from TRBV7-6 and TRBJ2-2, with D perhaps matching TRBD2 (5 bases). This CDR3 comprises 15 residues. Germline values: CDR1 SGHVS, CDR2 FNYEAQ. The germline V and J ends were trimmed by 2 bases and 1 base, with 8 bases remaining between them. The CDR3: CASSLTGRNTGELFF. As DNA, the CDR3 is TGTGCCAGCAGCTTAACGGGGAGGAACACCGGGGAGCTGTTTTTT.

Only a few counts were recorded for this clone. This chain joins TRBV6-4 and TRBJ2-2; D gene unclear. CDR3 length equals 14 residues. The V and J ends lost 7 bases and 3 bases respectively, with 12 bases between them. Germline CDR1 reads MRHNA; CDR2 reads SNTAGT. The CDR3 DNA follows: TGTGCCAGCACCCCAGACGAGGACACCGGGGAGCTGTTTTTT. It specifies CASTPDEDTGELFF.

The chain carries TRBV4-1 and TRBJ1-1; 7 nucleotides match TRBD1. CDR1 MGHRA and CDR2 YSYEKL come from the germline V gene. The CDR3 contains 15 residues. Trimming at V came to 3 bases and at J to 0 bases, leaving 4 bases not matched to a gene. CDR3 nucleotides: TGCGCCAGCAGCCAGGGGACAGCCATGAACACTGAAGCTTTCTTT. Its protein is CASSQGTAMNTEAFF.

The chain uses TRBV7-2 and TRBJ2-7; weak D call: TRBD2 (6 bases). Deletions cut 7 bases from V and 2 bases from J, with 15 bases between. The germline V gene has CDR1 SGHTA and CDR2 FQGNSA. This CDR3 is built from 14 residues. CDR3 residues: CASNLRDSTYEQYF. The CDR3 DNA sequence: TGTGCCAGCAACCTCCGGGACTCTACCTACGAGCAGTACTTC.

This clone is a singleton in its sample. The chain couples TRBV7-6 to TRBJ2-1; 10 bases agree with TRBD2. Germline CDR1 is SGHVS and CDR2 is FNYEAQ. V shed 5 bases, J shed 6 bases, and the junction held 7 bases outside the gene matches. The CDR3 runs to 15 residues. The CDR3 coding sequence is TGTGCCAGCAGCCTGGGACTAGCGCCTGTCAATGAGCAGTTCTTC. Translated, it gives CASSLGLAPVNEQFF.

This clone was picked up a small number of times. This chain connects TRBV11-2 to TRBJ2-2; D remains ambiguous. Germline V gives CDR1 SGHAT, CDR2 FQNNGV. V lost 3 bases to trimming and J lost 4 bases, with 6 bases between them. This CDR3 has 13 amino acids. The CDR3 bases are TGTGCCAGCAGCTTGTTAAGCACCGGGGAGCTGTTTTTT. Translating it yields CASSLLSTGELFF.